This T cell receptor (beta chain) was profiled in a study of PD-1 and CTLA-4 blockade in melanoma. Here immunoSEQ multiplex PCR was the method, and the copy in TCRdb shows in-frame clones only, minus some. The table shows roughly 30,000 clones, with around 93% occurring only once. V gave up 2 bases and J gave up 2 bases, with 12 bases separating them. From germline, CDR1 is SGHRS and CDR2 YFSETQ. This CDR3 has 15 amino acids. The clonotype comes from a human donor with melanoma. The gene calls are TRBV5-1 and TRBJ2-3; D is uncertain. The sample was CD8+ T cells from peripheral blood, taken from a patient given anti-PD-1 treatment. This CDR3 is CASSLREPYTDTQYF. CDR3 nucleotides: TGCGCCAGCAGCTTAAGAGAGCCGTACACAGATACGCAGTATTTT.